Listed below are T cell receptor beta chains from one sample, sequenced in a study of identical twins. TCRdb processed the 5' RACE reads anew with MiXCR; each CDR3 protein has one entry. Of hundreds of thousands of distinct CDR3 sequences in the sample, 5.5% to 6.5% are singletons; the top ten hold roughly 1.6%. Material: naive T cells sorted from blood. These receptors all come from a man aged 18 to 30 in good health. Each CDR3 is given with its conserved first and last residue.

V gene: TRBV7-8; CDR3 length: 16; CDR3 protein: CASSPPTLNPTYEQYF
V gene: TRBV7-8; CDR3 length: 15; CDR3 protein: CASSQRTSGTYEQYF
V gene: TRBV10-3; CDR3 length: 13; CDR3 protein: CAILSRPNTEAFF
V gene: TRBV6-2/TRBV6-3; CDR3 length: 16; CDR3 protein: CASREVRFLETNEQFF
V gene: TRBV18; CDR3 length: 16; CDR3 protein: CASSPGPPPTYNEQFF
V gene: TRBV6-1; CDR3 length: 14; CDR3 protein: CASSWTGRADTQYF
V gene: TRBV24-1; CDR3 length: 13; CDR3 protein: CATRGNSYNEQFF
V gene: TRBV20-1; CDR3 length: 15; CDR3 protein: CSARDLSGRSNEQFF
V gene: TRBV10-3; CDR3 length: 15; CDR3 protein: CAISESMAGLGEAFF
V gene: TRBV12-3/TRBV12-4; CDR3 length: 15; CDR3 protein: CASSPGTSFYNEQFF
V gene: TRBV24-1; CDR3 length: 16; CDR3 protein: CATSDSGQGDYYGYTF
V gene: TRBV20-1; CDR3 length: 17; CDR3 protein: CSAGGREGPGAKNIQYF
V gene: TRBV24-1; CDR3 length: 17; CDR3 protein: CATSDILGRENTGELFF
V gene: TRBV20-1; CDR3 length: 14; CDR3 protein: CSARTGFRDQPQHF
V gene: TRBV12-3/TRBV12-4; CDR3 length: 14; CDR3 protein: CASSRPGGYNEQFF
V gene: TRBV5-1; CDR3 length: 16; CDR3 protein: CASSPKGTSGSNEQFF
V gene: TRBV29-1; CDR3 length: 13; CDR3 protein: CSVRAVITDTQYF
V gene: TRBV5-1; CDR3 length: 15; CDR3 protein: CASSFTTGPGYEQFF
V gene: TRBV7-2; CDR3 length: 14; CDR3 protein: CASSPRDRDETQYF
V gene: TRBV6-5; CDR3 length: 14; CDR3 protein: CASSYSGDSYGYTF
V gene: TRBV12-3/TRBV12-4; CDR3 length: 15; CDR3 protein: CASGIGPGGTGELFF
V gene: TRBV12-3/TRBV12-4; CDR3 length: 12; CDR3 protein: CASSFRALGYTF
V gene: TRBV20-1; CDR3 length: 15; CDR3 protein: CSAFPADSLQETQYF
V gene: TRBV20-1; CDR3 length: 14; CDR3 protein: CSARDRAGGYEQYF
V gene: TRBV5-6; CDR3 length: 18; CDR3 protein: CASSFYRRPEPSWDEQYF
V gene: TRBV29-1; CDR3 length: 14; CDR3 protein: CSVGGALNTGELFF
V gene: TRBV6-1; CDR3 length: 15; CDR3 protein: CASSPDISGGNTIYF
V gene: TRBV12-3/TRBV12-4; CDR3 length: 14; CDR3 protein: CASSPTGRGNTIYF
V gene: TRBV12-5; CDR3 length: 14; CDR3 protein: CASGLDTHSYEQYF
V gene: TRBV20-1; CDR3 length: 13; CDR3 protein: CSARTSPSNEQFF
V gene: TRBV20-1; CDR3 length: 11; CDR3 protein: CSASYTDEQFF
V gene: TRBV7-9; CDR3 length: 15; CDR3 protein: CASSFWTGRQETQYF
V gene: TRBV10-3; CDR3 length: 14; CDR3 protein: CAISTLDRAYEQYF
V gene: TRBV12-3/TRBV12-4; CDR3 length: 14; CDR3 protein: CASSLLAGPHEQYF
V gene: TRBV4-1; CDR3 length: 17; CDR3 protein: CASSRNIAGAATGELFF
V gene: TRBV7-8; CDR3 length: 13; CDR3 protein: CASSLVGLYEQYF
V gene: TRBV20-1; CDR3 length: 16; CDR3 protein: CSARVLSAGGTGELFF
V gene: TRBV7-9; CDR3 length: 17; CDR3 protein: CASSLDRGRRLTDTQYF
V gene: TRBV4-1; CDR3 length: 15; CDR3 protein: CASSQDGGNRETQYF
V gene: TRBV7-2; CDR3 length: 12; CDR3 protein: CASSAQGNIQYF
V gene: TRBV20-1; CDR3 length: 15; CDR3 protein: CSARDMSGGLAEAFF
V gene: TRBV20-1; CDR3 length: 14; CDR3 protein: CSARSVGEGQPQHF
V gene: TRBV7-6; CDR3 length: 14; CDR3 protein: CASSLAEASYEQYF
V gene: TRBV6-2/TRBV6-3; CDR3 length: 16; CDR3 protein: CASSYRRDRGRHEQYF
V gene: TRBV5-1; CDR3 length: 15; CDR3 protein: CASSSAGGGSYEQYF
V gene: TRBV20-1; CDR3 length: 15; CDR3 protein: CSAPGPRGMNTEAFF
V gene: TRBV19; CDR3 length: 15; CDR3 protein: CASSPSRNSYNEQFF
V gene: TRBV6-5; CDR3 length: 13; CDR3 protein: CASSYSLNTEAFF
V gene: TRBV27; CDR3 length: 14; CDR3 protein: CASSLSPGGNGYTF
V gene: TRBV28; CDR3 length: 15; CDR3 protein: CASNDRFANTGELFF
V gene: TRBV5-1; CDR3 length: 17; CDR3 protein: CASSPVPGQGPAYGYTF
V gene: TRBV29-1; CDR3 length: 13; CDR3 protein: CSVCAQEYNEQFF
V gene: TRBV5-1; CDR3 length: 11; CDR3 protein: CASSTSNEQYF
V gene: TRBV4-1; CDR3 length: 16; CDR3 protein: CASSTRQLSGANVLTF
V gene: TRBV4-2; CDR3 length: 17; CDR3 protein: CASSQGTSGSPYNEQFF
V gene: TRBV20-1; CDR3 length: 14; CDR3 protein: CSAEHSTPLDTQYF
V gene: TRBV6-5; CDR3 length: 11; CDR3 protein: CASSYLDRAFF